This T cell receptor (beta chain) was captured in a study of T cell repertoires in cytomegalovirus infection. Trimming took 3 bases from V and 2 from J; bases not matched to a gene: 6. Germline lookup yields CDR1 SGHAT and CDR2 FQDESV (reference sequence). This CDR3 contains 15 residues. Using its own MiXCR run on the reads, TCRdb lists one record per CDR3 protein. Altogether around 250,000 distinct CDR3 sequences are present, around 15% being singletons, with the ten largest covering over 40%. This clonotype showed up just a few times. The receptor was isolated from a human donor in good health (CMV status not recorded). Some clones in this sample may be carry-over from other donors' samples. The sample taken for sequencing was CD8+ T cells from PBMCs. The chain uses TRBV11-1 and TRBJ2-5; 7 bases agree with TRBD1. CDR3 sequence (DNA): TGTGCCAGCAGCTTCCTGAGGGGGCCTCAAGAGACCCAGTACTTC. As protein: CASSFLRGPQETQYF.